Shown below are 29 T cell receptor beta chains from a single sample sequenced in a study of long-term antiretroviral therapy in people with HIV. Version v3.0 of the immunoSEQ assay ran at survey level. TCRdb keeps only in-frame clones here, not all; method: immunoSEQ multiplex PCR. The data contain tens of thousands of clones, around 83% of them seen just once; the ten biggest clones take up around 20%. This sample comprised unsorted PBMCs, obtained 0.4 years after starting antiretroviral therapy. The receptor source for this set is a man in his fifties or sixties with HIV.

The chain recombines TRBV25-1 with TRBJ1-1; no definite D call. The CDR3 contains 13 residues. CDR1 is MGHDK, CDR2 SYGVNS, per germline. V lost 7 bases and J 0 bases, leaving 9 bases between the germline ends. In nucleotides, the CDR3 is TGTGCCAGCACGGACGGCCTGAACACTGAAGCTTTCTTT. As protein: CASTDGLNTEAFF.

CDR3 nucleotide sequence: TGCGCCAGCAGCCAAGTCTGGATGTCTGGGGTTTCACCCCTCCACTTT. It is translated as CASSQVWMSGVSPLHF. The chain is built from TRBV4-1 and TRBJ1-6, with unresolved D. Deletions cut 1 base from V and 9 bases from J, with 16 bases between. The germline V gene has CDR1 MGHRA and CDR2 YSYEKL. The CDR3 spans 16 residues.

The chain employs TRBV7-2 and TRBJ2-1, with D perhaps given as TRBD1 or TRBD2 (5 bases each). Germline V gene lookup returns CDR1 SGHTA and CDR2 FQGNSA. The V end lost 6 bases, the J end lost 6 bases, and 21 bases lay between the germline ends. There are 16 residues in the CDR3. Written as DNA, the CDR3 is TGTGCCAGCAGGTTGGGGCAGGGACGTTTAGGCAATGAGCAGTTCTTC. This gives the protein CASRLGQGRLGNEQFF.

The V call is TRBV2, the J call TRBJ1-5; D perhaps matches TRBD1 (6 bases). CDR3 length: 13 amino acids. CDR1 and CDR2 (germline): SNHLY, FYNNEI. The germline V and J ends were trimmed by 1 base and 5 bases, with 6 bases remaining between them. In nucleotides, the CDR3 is TGTGCCAGCAGTGAAGAGGGGGATCAGCCCCAGCATTTT. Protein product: CASSEEGDQPQHF.

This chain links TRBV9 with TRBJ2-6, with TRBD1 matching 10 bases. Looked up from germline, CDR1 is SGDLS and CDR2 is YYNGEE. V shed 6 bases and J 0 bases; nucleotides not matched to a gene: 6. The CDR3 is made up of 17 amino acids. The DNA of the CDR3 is TGTGCCAGCACCCAGGGACAGGGGAACTCTGGGGCCAACGTCCTGACTTTC. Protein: CASTQGQGNSGANVLTF.

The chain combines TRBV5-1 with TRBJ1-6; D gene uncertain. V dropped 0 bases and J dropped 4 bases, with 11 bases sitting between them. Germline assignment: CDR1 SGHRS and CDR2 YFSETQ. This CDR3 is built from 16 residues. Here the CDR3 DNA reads TGCGCCAGCAGCTTGGGAGGGTACGGATATAATTCACCCCTCCACTTT. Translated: CASSLGGYGYNSPLHF.

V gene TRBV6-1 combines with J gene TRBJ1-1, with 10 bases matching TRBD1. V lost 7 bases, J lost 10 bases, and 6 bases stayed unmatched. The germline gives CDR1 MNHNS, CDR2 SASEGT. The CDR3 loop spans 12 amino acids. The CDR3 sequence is CASIRQGAGAFF. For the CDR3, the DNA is TGTGCCAGCATTCGACAGGGGGCCGGAGCTTTCTTT.

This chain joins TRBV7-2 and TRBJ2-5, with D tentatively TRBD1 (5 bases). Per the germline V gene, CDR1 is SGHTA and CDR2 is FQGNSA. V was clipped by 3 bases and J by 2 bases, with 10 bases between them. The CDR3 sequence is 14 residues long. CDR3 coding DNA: TGTGCCAGCAGCTTTGGACACGCACAAGAGACCCAGTACTTC. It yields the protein CASSFGHAQETQYF.

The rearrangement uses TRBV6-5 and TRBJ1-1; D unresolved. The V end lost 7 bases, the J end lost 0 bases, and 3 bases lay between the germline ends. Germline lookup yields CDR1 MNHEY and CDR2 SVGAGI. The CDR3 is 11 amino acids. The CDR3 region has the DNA TGTGCCAGCAAGATGAACACTGAAGCTTTCTTT. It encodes CASKMNTEAFF.

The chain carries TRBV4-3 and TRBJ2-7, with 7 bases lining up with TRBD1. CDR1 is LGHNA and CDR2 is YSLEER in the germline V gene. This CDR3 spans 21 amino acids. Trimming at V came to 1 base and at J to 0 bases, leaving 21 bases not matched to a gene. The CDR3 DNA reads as TGCGCCAGCAGCCAAGCCTCCCCCGGGACAGCAACTAAGTCCAGCTCCTACGAGCAGTACTTC. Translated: CASSQASPGTATKSSSYEQYF.

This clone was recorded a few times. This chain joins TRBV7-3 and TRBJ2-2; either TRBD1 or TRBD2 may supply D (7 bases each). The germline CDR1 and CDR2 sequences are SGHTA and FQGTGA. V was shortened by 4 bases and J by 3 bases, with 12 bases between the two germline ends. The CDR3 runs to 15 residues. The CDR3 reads CASSYSGGDTGELFF. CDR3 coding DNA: TGTGCCAGCAGCTATTCAGGGGGGGACACCGGGGAGCTGTTTTTT. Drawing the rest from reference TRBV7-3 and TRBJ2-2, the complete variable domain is GAGVSQTPSNKVTEKGKYVELRCDPISGHTALYWYRQSLGQGPEFLIYFQGTGAADDSGLPNDRFFAVRPEGSVSTLKIQRTERGDSAVYLCASSYSGGDTGELFFGEGSRLTVL.

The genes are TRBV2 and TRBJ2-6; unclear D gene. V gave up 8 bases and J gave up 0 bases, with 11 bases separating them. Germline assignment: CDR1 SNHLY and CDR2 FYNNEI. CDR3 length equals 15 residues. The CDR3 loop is CASRIMNSGANVLTF. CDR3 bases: TGTGCCAGCCGAATCATGAACTCTGGGGCCAACGTCCTGACTTTC.

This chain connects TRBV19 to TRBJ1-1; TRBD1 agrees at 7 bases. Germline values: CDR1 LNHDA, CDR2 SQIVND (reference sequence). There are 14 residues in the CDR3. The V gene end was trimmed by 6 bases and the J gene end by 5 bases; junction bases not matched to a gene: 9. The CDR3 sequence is CASSDRAGGTEAFF. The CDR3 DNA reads TGTGCCAGTAGCGACAGGGCAGGGGGGACTGAAGCTTTCTTT.

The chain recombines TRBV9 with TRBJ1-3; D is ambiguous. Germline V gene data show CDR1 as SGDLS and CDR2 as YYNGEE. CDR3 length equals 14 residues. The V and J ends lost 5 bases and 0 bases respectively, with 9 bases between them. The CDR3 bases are TGTGCCAGCAGTGACGGAGTCTCTGGAAACACCATATATTTT. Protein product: CASSDGVSGNTIYF.

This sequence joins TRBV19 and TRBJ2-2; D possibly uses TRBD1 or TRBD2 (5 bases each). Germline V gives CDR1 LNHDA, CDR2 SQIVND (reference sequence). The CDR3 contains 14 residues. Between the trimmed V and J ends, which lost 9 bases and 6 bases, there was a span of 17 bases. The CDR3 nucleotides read TGTGCCAGCAGCGAGGGGAGTTCGTCCGGGGAGCTGTTTTTT. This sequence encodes CASSEGSSSGELFF.

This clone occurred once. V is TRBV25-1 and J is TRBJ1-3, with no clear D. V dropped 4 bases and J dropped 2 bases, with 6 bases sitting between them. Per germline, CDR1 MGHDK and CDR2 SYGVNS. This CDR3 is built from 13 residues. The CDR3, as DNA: TGTGCCAGCAGTGGGGGAACTGGAAACACCATATATTTT. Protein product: CASSGGTGNTIYF.

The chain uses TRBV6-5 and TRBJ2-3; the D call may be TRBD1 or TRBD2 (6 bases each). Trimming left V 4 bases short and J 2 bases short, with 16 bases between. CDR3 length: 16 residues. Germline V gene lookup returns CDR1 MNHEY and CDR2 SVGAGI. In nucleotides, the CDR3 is TGTGCCAGCAGTTCAAGGGGGGTGTGGAACACAGATACGCAGTATTTT. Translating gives CASSSRGVWNTDTQYF.

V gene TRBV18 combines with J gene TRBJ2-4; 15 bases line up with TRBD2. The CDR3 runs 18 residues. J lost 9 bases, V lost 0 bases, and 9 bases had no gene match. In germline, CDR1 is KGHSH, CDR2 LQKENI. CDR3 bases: TGTGCCAGCTCACCACCCCGGACTAGCGGGGGGGCCAAGGGCATTCAGTACTTC. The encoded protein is CASSPPRTSGGAKGIQYF.

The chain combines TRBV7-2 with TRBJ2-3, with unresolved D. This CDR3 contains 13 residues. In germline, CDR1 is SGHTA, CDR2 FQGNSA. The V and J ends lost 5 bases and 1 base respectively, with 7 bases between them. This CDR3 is CASSPWGTDTQYF. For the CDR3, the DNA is TGTGCCAGCAGCCCCTGGGGCACAGATACGCAGTATTTT.

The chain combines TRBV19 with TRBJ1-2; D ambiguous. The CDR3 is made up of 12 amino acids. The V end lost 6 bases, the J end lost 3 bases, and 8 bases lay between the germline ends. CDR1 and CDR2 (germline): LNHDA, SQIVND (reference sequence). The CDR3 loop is CASREDHYGYTF. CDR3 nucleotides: TGTGCCAGTAGGGAGGACCACTATGGCTACACCTTC.

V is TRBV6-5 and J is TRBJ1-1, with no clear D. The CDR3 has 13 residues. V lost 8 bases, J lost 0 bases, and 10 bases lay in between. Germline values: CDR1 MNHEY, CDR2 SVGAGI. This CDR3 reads CASGLSVNTEAFF. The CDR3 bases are TGTGCCAGCGGCCTATCAGTGAACACTGAAGCTTTCTTT.

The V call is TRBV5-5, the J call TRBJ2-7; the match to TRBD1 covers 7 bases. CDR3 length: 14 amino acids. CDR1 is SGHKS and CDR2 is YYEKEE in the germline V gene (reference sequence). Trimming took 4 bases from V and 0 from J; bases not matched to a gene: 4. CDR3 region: CASSRYRGSYEQYF. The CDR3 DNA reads TGTGCCAGCAGCAGGTACAGGGGCTCCTACGAGCAGTACTTC.

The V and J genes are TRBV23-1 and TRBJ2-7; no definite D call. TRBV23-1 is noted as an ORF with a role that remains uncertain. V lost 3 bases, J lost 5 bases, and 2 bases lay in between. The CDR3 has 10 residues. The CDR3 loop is CASSHDEQYF. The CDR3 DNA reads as TGCGCCAGCAGTCACGACGAGCAGTACTTC.

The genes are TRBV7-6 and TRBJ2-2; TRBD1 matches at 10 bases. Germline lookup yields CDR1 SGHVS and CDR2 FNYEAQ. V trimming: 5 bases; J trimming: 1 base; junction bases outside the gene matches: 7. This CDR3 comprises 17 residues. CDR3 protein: CASSNRQGAGNTGELFF. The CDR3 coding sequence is TGTGCCAGCAGCAACCGACAGGGGGCCGGGAACACCGGGGAGCTGTTTTTT.

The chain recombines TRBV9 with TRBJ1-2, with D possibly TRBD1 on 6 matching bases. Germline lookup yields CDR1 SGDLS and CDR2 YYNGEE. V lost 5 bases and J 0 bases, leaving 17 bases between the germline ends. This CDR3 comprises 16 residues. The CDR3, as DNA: TGTGCCAGCAGTGCCGGGACAACTCGTGCTAACTATGGCTACACCTTC. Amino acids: CASSAGTTRANYGYTF. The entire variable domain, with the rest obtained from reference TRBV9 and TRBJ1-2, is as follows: DSGVTQTPKHLITATGQRVTLRCSPRSGDLSVYWYQQSLDQGLQFLIQYYNGEERAKGNILERFSAQQFPDLHSELNLSSLELGDSALYFCASSAGTTRANYGYTFGSGTRLTVV.

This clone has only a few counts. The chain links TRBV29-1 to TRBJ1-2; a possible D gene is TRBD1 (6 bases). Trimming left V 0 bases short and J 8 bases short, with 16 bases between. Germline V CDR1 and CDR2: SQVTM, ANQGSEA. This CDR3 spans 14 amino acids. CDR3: CSVEEPGGVWGYTF. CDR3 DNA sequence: TGCAGCGTTGAAGAACCGGGGGGCGTTTGGGGCTACACCTTC.

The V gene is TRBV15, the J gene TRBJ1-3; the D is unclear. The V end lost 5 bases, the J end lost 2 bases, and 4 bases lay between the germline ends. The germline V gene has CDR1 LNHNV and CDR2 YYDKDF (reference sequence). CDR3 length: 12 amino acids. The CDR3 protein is CATSFPGNTIYF. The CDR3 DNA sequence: TGTGCCACCAGCTTCCCTGGAAACACCATATATTTT.

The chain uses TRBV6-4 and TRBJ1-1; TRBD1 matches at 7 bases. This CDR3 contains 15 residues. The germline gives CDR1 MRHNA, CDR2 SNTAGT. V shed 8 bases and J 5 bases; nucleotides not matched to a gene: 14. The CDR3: CASRTQTGRGTEAFF. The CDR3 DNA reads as TGTGCCAGCCGAACCCAGACAGGGAGGGGAACTGAAGCTTTCTTT.

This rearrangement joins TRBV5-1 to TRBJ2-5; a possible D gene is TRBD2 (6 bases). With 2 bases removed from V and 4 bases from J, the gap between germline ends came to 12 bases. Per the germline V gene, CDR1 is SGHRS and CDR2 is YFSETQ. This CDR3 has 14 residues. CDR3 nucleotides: TGCGCCAGCAGCTTTAACGGGGGTACAGAGACCCAGTACTTC. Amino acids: CASSFNGGTETQYF.